This T cell receptor (beta chain) emerged from a study of identical twins listed by TCRdb under 2016. Background for the entire study: TCR alpha and beta repertoires from monozygotic twins, unrelated adults of various ages and cord blood were deep-sequenced to test whether fetal clonotypes persist. Replicate twin experiments were performed at different times using different library preparation protocols to rule out contamination. Beyond this particular receptor, the publication reports: Compared with coincidental sharing between unrelated individuals, out-of-frame TCR alpha sequences shared between twins had an excess of sequences with low generation probability. Zero-insertion analyses could be partly confounded by invariant T cells such as MAIT and iNKT, though diverse VJ usage argued against such confounding for most clonotypes. Fewer insertions were carried by abundant cord blood beta clonotypes; a weaker similar trend was observed in young adult naive repertoires, while no such trend was observed in memory repertoires. Because the same donors could not be followed over many years, the conclusions relied on cross-sectional statistical analysis. Out-of-frame TCR alpha sharing in monozygotic twins was systematically underestimated by recombination models, whereas sharing between unrelated individuals was in agreement with the recombination models. Excess twin sharing in beta out-of-frame sequences was weaker because fewer shared sequences lowered the signal-to-noise ratio.

The CDR3 numbers 13 residues from cysteine through phenylalanine. This entry keeps only the CDR3 DNA: 39 bases, framed from base 1. The germline V and J ends show losses of 5 bases and 5 bases respectively, and no gene match explains 5 bases of the junction. Only healthy Caucasian donors were included. The twin cohort consisted of three pairs of female monozygotic twins, all aged 18 to 29 years. CD4+ and CD8+ T cell populations were isolated with positive isolation kits from Invitrogen. The library was prepared using 5' RACE. Sequenced on an Illumina HiSeq 2000. A universal primer binding site was added through template switching, and the final cDNA carried a unique molecular identifier so that TCR cDNA molecules could be counted accurately. Specific primers in the conserved constant-segment region were used to synthesize first-strand cDNA for TCR alpha and beta chains. To control for contamination, every cDNA library was double barcoded, receiving both a SMART-Mk sample barcode and Illumina barcodes. TruSeq adapter sequences along with Illumina sample barcodes were introduced in two successive PCR steps. The Illumina HiSeq platform was used with custom primers to sequence TCR alpha and beta cDNA libraries. The authors processed their data as follows. Raw reads were processed with MiGEC to extract unique molecular identifiers, and MiXCR was used to determine CDR3 positions. Recombination models were inferred per individual with the repgenHMM and IGoR tools using an EM algorithm. Shared clonotype analysis was performed with the tcR package in R, normalizing sharing by the product of cloneset sizes. To study raw recombination without the effects of thymic and clonal selection, out-of-frame nonproductive sequences were analyzed. TCRdb reworked the public reads: Q25 trimming with fastp, MiXCR clone assembly, productive beta chains retained. Each entry merges the rows of one CDR3 protein and shows their most common DNA and genes. Here the V and J calls rest on TCRdb's processing, not on the authors' analysis. This sample has 350,000 or so distinct CDR3 sequences in its table, and roughly an eighth of those were observed once. The ten largest account for 7.2% of the sample.

This clonotype was detected only a few times. Its recognized antigen is unknown. Base qualities are missing; no much larger clone stands one base away. The same sample was also studied in work on yellow fever vaccine responses in identical twins. As described in the second report: The authors reported that the T cell response to vaccination in identical twins appeared partly convergent and partly personalized. In identical twins, the study followed T cell clones that responded to the vaccine with precision.

The sequence was obtained from a woman in her late teens or twenties in good health. This receptor chain uses TRBV12-3 or TRBV12-4 and TRBJ1-1; 7 central nucleotides agree with TRBD1. The sample consisted of CD8+ T cells sorted from blood. The CDR3 is CASSLTGMTEAFF. Here is the DNA: TGTGCCAGCAGTCTGACAGGGATGACTGAAGCTTTCTTT.